This TCR beta chain was sequenced for a study of OX40 agonist ivuxolimab in advanced cancers. Turning to the study itself: Subjects had a mean age of about 65 years, with a range of roughly 20 to 79; less than 90% were male. Partial responses were achieved by three patients: one hepatocellular carcinoma, two cutaneous melanoma.

Assay used: immunoSEQ multiplex PCR; TCRdb lists only in-frame clones, some missing. The data contain roughly 100,000 clones, more than 85% of them singletons. Between the trimmed V and J ends, which lost 3 bases and 8 bases, there was a span of 14 bases. Germline CDR1 reads SGDLS; CDR2 reads YYNGEE. CDR3 size: 13 residues. This clonotype originated in an adult with an advanced solid tumor such as melanoma, head and neck, liver or kidney cancer. This specimen was CD4+ or CD8+ T cells sorted from blood, taken in a trial of the OX40 agonist ivuxolimab. The gene calls are TRBV9 and TRBJ1-1; TRBD1 is a possible D gene (5 bases). CDR3: CASSGDRQTEAFF. The CDR3 DNA reads TGTGCCAGCAGCGGAGACCGACAGACCGAAGCTTTCTTT. The whole variable domain, filled in from reference TRBV9 and TRBJ1-1, reads DSGVTQTPKHLITATGQRVTLRCSPRSGDLSVYWYQQSLDQGLQFLIQYYNGEERAKGNILERFSAQQFPDLHSELNLSSLELGDSALYFCASSGDRQTEAFFGQGTRLTVV.